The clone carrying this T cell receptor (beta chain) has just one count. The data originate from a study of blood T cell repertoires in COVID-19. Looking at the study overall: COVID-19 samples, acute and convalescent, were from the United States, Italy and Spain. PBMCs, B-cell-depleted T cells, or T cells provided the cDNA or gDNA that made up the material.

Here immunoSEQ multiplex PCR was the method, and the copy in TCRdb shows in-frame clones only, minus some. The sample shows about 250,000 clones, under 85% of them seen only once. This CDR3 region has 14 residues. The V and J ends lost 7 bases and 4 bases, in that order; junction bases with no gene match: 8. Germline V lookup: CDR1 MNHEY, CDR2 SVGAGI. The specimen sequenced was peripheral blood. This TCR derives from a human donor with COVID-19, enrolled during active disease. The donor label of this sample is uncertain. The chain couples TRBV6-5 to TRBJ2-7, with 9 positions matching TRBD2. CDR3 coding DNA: TGTGCCAGCAAGACTAGCGGAGCCCAATACGAGCAGTACTTC. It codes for CASKTSGAQYEQYF.